This TCR beta chain was sequenced for a study of regulatory T cells in long-lasting Graves disease (dated by TCRdb to about 2021). Study-wide context: Newly diagnosed Graves' disease patients had taken antithyroid drugs for less than 3 months. Patients with persistent Graves' disease were compared with patients with newly diagnosed Graves' disease using TCR sequencing and RNA sequencing of peripheral blood. The study was conducted in China and was registered as a clinical trial. TCR sequencing covered 13 persistent and roughly 20 newly diagnosed Graves' disease patients, around 33 samples in total. The research as a whole found: Patients with persistent disease shared more public clonotypes (fewer than 3,000) than newly diagnosed patients did (nearly 1,000). Persistent Graves' disease patients showed lower TCR Shannon entropy and fewer highly expanded clones than newly diagnosed patients, suggesting clonal expansion. Because the primary lesion, thyroid tissue, could not be accessed, the study looked at peripheral blood alone. Persistent disease showed preferential use of TRBV28, TRBJ1-2 and TRBJ2-5, whereas newly diagnosed disease favored TRBV20-1 and TRBJ2-1. The authors noted that the small sample size was a limitation that may lower accuracy. Sequencing and analysis were limited to the TCR beta chain.

To prepare the library, multiplex PCR was applied. This sample was sequenced with an Illumina HiSeq 4000. TCR beta libraries were built with iRepertoire HTBI primers and Arm-PCR amplification of CDR3 regions. Before sequencing, the PCR products went through gel purification. Under the source paper's analysis protocol: Gene usage analysis of CDR3 amino acid clonotypes relied on the roughly 60 TRBV and 12 to 15 TRBJ segments identified across samples. Filtered high-quality paired reads were merged into contigs using COPE and FqMerger. BLAST was used to align contigs to IMGT TRBV, TRBD and TRBJ reference genes, and CDR3 was defined according to IMGT. Highly expanded clones were defined as clonotypes with a frequency above 0.1%. Repertoire diversity was measured by Shannon entropy, and V-J evenness by the Gini coefficient. Public clonotypes were defined as clonotypes shared by more than one individual. TCRdb handled the public reads itself, with Q25 trimming in fastp and clone calling in MiXCR, and kept productive beta chains. Rows with one shared CDR3 protein collapse into an entry with the most common genes and DNA. V and J calls and clone size were set by TCRdb, not the authors. This sample gives about 440,000 distinct CDR3 sequences in total; under 15% of them show up just once. The ten largest clones add up to 16% of the sample.

Based on the germline V gene (reference sequence), the CDR1 and CDR2 sequences are DFQATT and SNEGSKA. Clipping removes 3 bases from V and 2 bases from J, with 4 as the unmatched junction base count. The CDR3 goes from the cysteine to the phenylalanine over 14 residues. Just CDR3 DNA is preserved here, 42 bases in frame from base 1. A word on this clonotype: Its binding antigen is unknown. Per-base quality was not reported, and no clone a single base away is much larger than it.

The time point tag for this specimen amounts to: newly diagnosed GD, antithyroid drugs for less than 3 months. RNA was extracted from PBMCs in TRIzol for both TCR sequencing and RNA sequencing. The diagnosis of Graves' disease was made according to American Thyroid Association guidelines. Patients were recruited from an endocrinology department in Xi'an, China. Each patient gave around 9 milliliters of peripheral blood, collected in an EDTA anticoagulant tube. Ficoll Paque Plus density gradient separation was used to isolate PBMCs, and no further T cell sorting was performed. An Agilent 2100 Bioanalyzer and agarose gel were used to assess RNA quality, and a NanoDrop 2000 was used to measure RNA concentration. These data were also reused for a study on T cells in Graves' hyperthyroidism and ophthalmopathy. Reported in the second study: A patient counted as having stable Graves' hyperthyroidism if no progression to ophthalmopathy occurred over 18 months of follow-up. Hyperthyroidism patients were newly diagnosed, with disease duration under 2 months, and aged 18 to 65 years. The study excluded patients with uncontrolled infections, other autoimmune diseases, pregnancy or lactation. Diagnoses relied on clinical symptoms, serum thyroxine and TRAb, thyroid ultrasound and orbital computed tomography. For the first round of RT-PCR on the TCR CDR3, the HTBI primer set was used together with the Qiagen OneStep RT-PCR kit. Most expanded thyroid clonotypes (frequency above 0.001) were also detected in blood, suggesting blood repertoires may reflect thyroid immune responses. A 13 V-J signature model separated ophthalmopathy from stable hyperthyroidism, with roughly 88% sensitivity and about 81% specificity in cross-validation and 80%/75% in testing. In validation, the model predicted progression to ophthalmopathy a median of 6.5 months before onset, with 65% to 71% sensitivity and roughly 79% specificity. To identify distinguishing TCR V-J signatures, a discovery cohort of around 100 patients was used, comprising 43 with Graves' ophthalmopathy and approximately 57 with stable Graves' hyperthyroidism. An independent validation cohort of 18 to 20 hyperthyroidism patients and about 16 patients who later progressed to ophthalmopathy tested prospective prediction of ophthalmopathy. The 90 to 100 discovery patients were randomly divided into training and test sets at a 7:3 ratio. The study also compared thyroid tissue and blood T-cell repertoires from a handful of Graves' hyperthyroidism patients. Once sampling was done, hyperthyroidism patients were given methimazole at a starting dose of 30 mg daily, whereas ophthalmopathy patients were given high-dose intravenous methylprednisolone. Libraries were constructed in a second round of multiplex PCR, after which size selection and purification were performed. The libraries were sequenced on an Illumina HiSeq2000 using paired-end 100 bp reads. SOAPnuke was used to process the raw data, throwing out any read that contained adapters or uncalled bases, had a mean Phred below 15, or lacked an exact constant-primer or identifier match. COPE v1.2.5 was used to merge high-quality paired reads, and clonotypes were defined as unique nucleotide sequences. MiTCR v1.1 was used to align the clonotypes against IMGT TRBV, TRBD and TRBJ reference segments. The analysis was restricted to V-J combinations with a frequency above 0.0001, which together covered roughly 99% of the repertoires. The TCS score was defined as the ratio of F50 (clonal expansion) to E x V (chaos), calculated using BLOSUM62-based TCRdist between CDR3 peptides within each V-J. Welch's t-statistics and random forest reduced some 510 V-J features to roughly 13, which were used in a naive Bayes classifier (R e1071). No statistical method was used to set the sample size in advance, and investigators knew the group allocation. The paper describes TCR Vbeta CDR3 sequencing of 135 peripheral blood samples, made up of about 41 ophthalmopathy patients, roughly 75 hyperthyroidism patients and 17 progressor patients.

The TCR sequence derives from a woman aged 30 to 39 with Graves disease. Donor details come from another sample of the same person, matched by shared clones. Sequences were derived from peripheral blood mononuclear cells (PBMCs), sampled at new diagnosis, from a patient treated with antithyroid drugs. The chain couples TRBV20-1 to TRBJ2-3, and TRBD1 aligns with 8 junction nucleotides. The DNA sequence reads TGCAGTGCTAGGTGGACAGGGCTCACAGATACGCAGTATTTT. It encodes CSARWTGLTDTQYF.